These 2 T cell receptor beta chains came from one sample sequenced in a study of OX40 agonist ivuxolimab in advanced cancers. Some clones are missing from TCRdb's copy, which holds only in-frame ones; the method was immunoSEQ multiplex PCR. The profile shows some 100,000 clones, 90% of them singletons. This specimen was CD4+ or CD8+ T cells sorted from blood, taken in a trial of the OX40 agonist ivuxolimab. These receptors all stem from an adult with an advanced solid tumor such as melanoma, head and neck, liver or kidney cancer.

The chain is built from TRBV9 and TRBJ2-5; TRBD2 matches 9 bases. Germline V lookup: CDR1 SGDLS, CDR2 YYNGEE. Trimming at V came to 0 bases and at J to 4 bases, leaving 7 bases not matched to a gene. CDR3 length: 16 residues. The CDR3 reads CASSVGVAGAPETQYF. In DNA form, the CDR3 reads TGTGCCAGCAGCGTAGGGGTAGCGGGAGCACCAGAGACCCAGTACTTC.

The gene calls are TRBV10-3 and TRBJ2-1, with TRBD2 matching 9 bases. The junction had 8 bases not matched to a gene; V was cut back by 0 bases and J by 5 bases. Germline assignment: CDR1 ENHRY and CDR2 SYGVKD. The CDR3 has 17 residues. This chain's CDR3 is CAISESLAGPGNNEQFF. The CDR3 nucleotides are TGTGCCATCAGTGAGTCGCTAGCGGGACCGGGTAACAATGAGCAGTTCTTC.